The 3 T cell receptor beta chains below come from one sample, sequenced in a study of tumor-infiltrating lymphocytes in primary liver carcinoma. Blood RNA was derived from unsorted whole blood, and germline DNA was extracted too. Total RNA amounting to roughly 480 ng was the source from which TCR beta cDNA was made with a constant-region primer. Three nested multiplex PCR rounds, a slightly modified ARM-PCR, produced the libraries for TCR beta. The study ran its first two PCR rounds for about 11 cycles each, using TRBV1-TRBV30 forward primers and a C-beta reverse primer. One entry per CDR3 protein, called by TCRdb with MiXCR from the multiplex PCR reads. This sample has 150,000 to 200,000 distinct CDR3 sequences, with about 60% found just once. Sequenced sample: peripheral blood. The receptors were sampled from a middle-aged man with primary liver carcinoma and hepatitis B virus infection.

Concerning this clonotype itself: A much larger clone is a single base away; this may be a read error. The CDR3 is CNVGEEGTGYTF. CDR3 nucleotide sequence: TGCAACGTTGGGGAGGAGGGCACTGGCTACACCTTC. J is TRBJ1-2 and V is TRBV29-1; D unresolved. CDR1 is SQVTM and CDR2 is ANQGSEA in the germline V gene. The CDR3 is 12 residues long.

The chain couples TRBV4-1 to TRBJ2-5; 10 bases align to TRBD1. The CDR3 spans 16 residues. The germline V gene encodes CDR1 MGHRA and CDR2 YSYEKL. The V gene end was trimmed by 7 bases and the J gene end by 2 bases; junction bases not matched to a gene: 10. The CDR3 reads CASTQGLGQGQETQYF. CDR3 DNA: TGCGCCAGCACCCAGGGCTTGGGACAGGGGCAAGAGACCCAGTACTTC.

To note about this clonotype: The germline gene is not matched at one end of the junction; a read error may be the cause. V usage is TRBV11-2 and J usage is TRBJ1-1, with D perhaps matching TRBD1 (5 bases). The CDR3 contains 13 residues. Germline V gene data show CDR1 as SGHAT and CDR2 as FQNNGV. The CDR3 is CASSSGQNTVAFF. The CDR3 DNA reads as TGTGCCAGCAGCTCGGGGCAGAACACTGTAGCTTTCTTT.